This is a list of T cell receptor beta chains from one sample in a study of cytomegalovirus exposure and HLA in healthy donors. The assay was immunoSEQ multiplex PCR, and TCRdb's table has in-frame clones only and misses some. This sample carries more than 110,000 clones, just under 80% of them seen once, and the ten largest clones take 2% to 2.5%. The sample comprised PBMCs. The source is a man aged 30 to 45 in good health and CMV-seronegative. Each CDR3 is given with its conserved first and last residue. Each record gives: J gene, D gene, V gene, clone size, CDR3 DNA, CDR3 protein. The D gene is left open where the match is weak. Size is omitted from some rows. Given values are once, few, many or a class for expanded clones.

TRBJ1-2	NA	TRBV5-1	NA	TGCGCCAGCAGCTTAGTGGGGCAGTCCTATGGCTACACCTTC	CASSLVGQSYGYTF
TRBJ2-1	TRBD1	TRBV6-5	NA	TGTGCCAGCAGTACGCGGGACAGGCGAAATGAGCAGTTCTTC	CASSTRDRRNEQFF
TRBJ2-1	TRBD1	TRBV27	NA	TGTGCCAGCAGTTTAAGGGGGCTCGATGGGAATGAGCAGTTCTTC	CASSLRGLDGNEQFF
TRBJ1-6	TRBD1	TRBV30	NA	TGTGCCTGGAGTCGCGGGACAGGAGATGCGAATTCACCCCTCCACTTT	CAWSRGTGDANSPLHF
TRBJ1-6	NA	TRBV5-4	NA	TGTGCCAGCAGCTTGGAAGGGGCTAGAGGCTCACCCCTCCACTTT	CASSLEGARGSPLHF
TRBJ2-3	TRBD1	TRBV5-1	NA	TGCGCCAGCAGCTTGGGAGGCAGGGGGCAGGGAGATACGCAGTATTTT	CASSLGGRGQGDTQYF
TRBJ2-7	NA	TRBV6-1	NA	TGTGCCAGCAGTGAAACACAGGTACTATCCTACGAGCAGTACTTC	CASSETQVLSYEQYF
TRBJ2-6	TRBD1	TRBV5-1	NA	TGCGCCAGCAGCGTGGCCAATCCGGGACAGAGCTTCTCTGGGGCCAACGTCCTGACTTTC	CASSVANPGQSFSGANVLTF
TRBJ1-2	NA	TRBV6-1	once	TGTGCCAGCAGTGAAGCGCTTCTGGGGGGATACTATGGCTACACCTTC	CASSEALLGGYYGYTF
TRBJ1-6	NA	TRBV5-6	NA	TGTGCCAGCAGCTTGGGTTTAGATAATTCACCCCTCCACTTT	CASSLGLDNSPLHF
TRBJ2-4	TRBD2	TRBV5-5	NA	TGTGCCAGCAGCTTTACCGTGAGCGGGGAAAACATTCAGTACTTC	CASSFTVSGENIQYF
TRBJ1-1	TRBD1	TRBV10-3	NA	TGTGCCATCAGTGCGGACAGGGGCAAAGTCACTGAAGCTTTCTTT	CAISADRGKVTEAFF
TRBJ2-1	TRBD1	TRBV4-1	NA	TGCGCCAGCAGCCGATTGACAGGGACCGAGGTAGGTATGGAGCAGTTCTTC	CASSRLTGTEVGMEQFF
TRBJ1-2	NA	TRBV27	NA	TGTGCCAGCAGTTTATCGAAGGGACTGGAGTATGGCTACACCTTC	CASSLSKGLEYGYTF
TRBJ2-7	NA	TRBV10-1	NA	TGCGCCAGCAGTGAGTCGTTGGGCGACGAGCAGTACTTC	CASSESLGDEQYF
TRBJ1-1	NA	TRBV2	once	TGTGCCAGCAGTGAATGGTTAGGACTCTTAAGAGCTTTCTTT	CASSEWLGLLRAFF
TRBJ2-7	TRBD1	TRBV2	NA	TGTGCCAGCAGTGATTGGTACAGGGGTGAGACCTACGAGCAGTACTTC	CASSDWYRGETYEQYF
TRBJ2-7	TRBD2	TRBV27	NA	TGTGCCAGCAGTTTAGCTAGCGGGGGGCCTTACGAGCAGTACTTC	CASSLASGGPYEQYF
TRBJ1-4	TRBD1	TRBV5-1	NA	TGCGCCAGCAGCCGGGACAGGGCGGATGAAAAACTGTTTTTT	CASSRDRADEKLFF
TRBJ2-1	TRBD2	TRBV29-1	NA	TGCAGCGTTACCCAACCGGGACTAGCGGGAAATGAGCAGTTCTTC	CSVTQPGLAGNEQFF
TRBJ2-7	NA	TRBV27	NA	TGTGCCAGCAGATCACGAGGCGATTTCTCCTACGAGCAGTACTTC	CASRSRGDFSYEQYF
TRBJ1-1	TRBD1	TRBV6-1	NA	TGTGCCAGCAGTCCAGGGGGCTTTTCTGAAGCTTTCTTT	CASSPGGFSEAFF
TRBJ2-4	TRBD2	TRBV4-1	NA	TGCGCCAGCAGCCGCGGACTAGCGGGGAAAAACATTCAGTACTTC	CASSRGLAGKNIQYF
TRBJ2-5	TRBD2	TRBV11-1	NA	TGTGCCAGCAGCTGGGGGACTAGCGGGAGGGCGGGTGGAGAGACCCAGTACTTC	CASSWGTSGRAGGETQYF
TRBJ1-6	TRBD1	TRBV27	once	TGTGCCAGCAGTGCAAAAGCGACAGGGTTGAATTCACCCCTCCACTTT	CASSAKATGLNSPLHF
TRBJ2-7	NA	TRBV7-9	few	TGTGCCAGCAGCTTAGGACTGATCTACGAGCAGTACTTC	CASSLGLIYEQYF
TRBJ1-1	NA	TRBV10-2	NA	TGCGCCAGCAGTGAGCAGGGGAACACTGAAGCTTTCTTT	CASSEQGNTEAFF
TRBJ2-1	TRBD2	TRBV7-8	NA	TGTGCCAGCAGCCGTAGCGGGGGGAACTACAATGAGCAGTTCTTC	CASSRSGGNYNEQFF
TRBJ1-5	NA	TRBV5-8	NA	TGTGCCAGCAGCCGGAGGGGGGGCGGTCAGCCCCAGCATTTT	CASSRRGGGQPQHF
TRBJ1-5	NA	TRBV19	NA	TGTGCCAGTAGATGGGGGGTGGGTCAGCCCCAGAATTTT	CASRWGVGQPQNF
TRBJ1-3	TRBD1	TRBV28	NA	TGTGCCAGCCAACCACTGGGGGACAGGGAGCATGGAAACACCATATATTTT	CASQPLGDREHGNTIYF
TRBJ1-1	TRBD1	TRBV10-2	NA	TGCGCCAGTGGACAGGGGGCTTTAACTGAAGCTTTCTTT	CASGQGALTEAFF
TRBJ2-7	TRBD1	TRBV6-6	NA	TGTGCCAGCACAGGGGGTCCCTACGAGCAGTACTTC	CASTGGPYEQYF
TRBJ2-1	NA	TRBV7-9	NA	TGTGCCAGCACTCGACAGGGAGGTGAGCAGTTCTTC	CASTRQGGEQFF
TRBJ2-1	TRBD1	TRBV6-4	NA	TGTGCCAGCAGCGAAGGGACAGGGACCCTCAATATGTTCTTC	CASSEGTGTLNMFF
TRBJ1-2	NA	TRBV28	few	TGTGCCAGCAGCCAACCCGCGAGGGTTGGCTACACCTTC	CASSQPARVGYTF
TRBJ2-1	TRBD1	TRBV6-1	NA	TGTGCCAGCAGTGACCCGTTGGACAGGGGATCCTACAATGAGCAGTTCTTC	CASSDPLDRGSYNEQFF
TRBJ2-7	TRBD1	TRBV5-6	few	TGTGCCAGCAGCTTGGCCAAGACAGGGGTGCAGTACTTC	CASSLAKTGVQYF
TRBJ2-1	NA	TRBV7-9	NA	TGTGCCAGCAGCCCCCCGGGGGGCCTGTATGAGCAGTTCTTC	CASSPPGGLYEQFF
TRBJ2-7	NA	TRBV5-6	few	TGTGCCAGCAGCCCCCGACAGGCATCCTACGAGCAGTACTTC	CASSPRQASYEQYF
TRBJ1-4	NA	TRBV19	NA	TGTGCCAGTAGTAGCTTACAGGGTGCTAATGAAAAACTGTTTTTT	CASSSLQGANEKLFF
TRBJ2-5	NA	TRBV6-5	NA	TGTGCCAGCAGGCGGGAAAGGGCCGGTGAAGAGACCCAGTACTTC	CASRRERAGEETQYF
TRBJ2-3	NA	TRBV5-4	few	TGTGCCAGCAGCCGCGTCGGGTACACAGATACGCAGTATTTT	CASSRVGYTDTQYF
TRBJ2-7	NA	TRBV15	NA	TGTGCCACCAGCAGAGATCGGCGCGAGGGAACCTCCTACGAGCAGTACTTC	CATSRDRREGTSYEQYF
TRBJ2-3	NA	TRBV7-9	NA	TGTGCCAGCGGCCGGGGCACAGATACGCAGTATTTT	CASGRGTDTQYF
TRBJ2-5	NA	TRBV9	NA	TGTGCCAGCAGCTCAGAACGGCAGGGGGAGACCCAGTACTTC	CASSSERQGETQYF